Described below is a single TCR beta chain sequence and its context. Its antigen is as yet unknown. Sequencing used immunoSEQ multiplex PCR; TCRdb keeps in-frame clones, though not all of them. The data show roughly 100,000 clones, 90% to 95% seen once. The sample is drawn from a study of T cells in pancreatic ductal adenocarcinoma. No neoadjuvant therapy was given to the selected pancreatic ductal adenocarcinoma patients before their surgery. V gave up 5 bases and J gave up 0 bases, with 7 bases separating them. Germline CDR1 reads MDHEN; CDR2 reads SYDVKM. The CDR3 runs 13 residues. Study outcomes and limitations: Comparisons of tumor and blood clonality may show falsely lower tumor diversity. Blood clonality (roughly 0.07) did not differ significantly from tumor (around 0.1).

The source material was PBMCs. The receptor comes from a human donor with pancreatic ductal adenocarcinoma. The V gene is TRBV28, the J gene TRBJ1-2, with no clear D. The CDR3 bases are TGTGCCAGCAGTGACACCACTAACTATGGCTACACCTTC. It is translated as CASSDTTNYGYTF.